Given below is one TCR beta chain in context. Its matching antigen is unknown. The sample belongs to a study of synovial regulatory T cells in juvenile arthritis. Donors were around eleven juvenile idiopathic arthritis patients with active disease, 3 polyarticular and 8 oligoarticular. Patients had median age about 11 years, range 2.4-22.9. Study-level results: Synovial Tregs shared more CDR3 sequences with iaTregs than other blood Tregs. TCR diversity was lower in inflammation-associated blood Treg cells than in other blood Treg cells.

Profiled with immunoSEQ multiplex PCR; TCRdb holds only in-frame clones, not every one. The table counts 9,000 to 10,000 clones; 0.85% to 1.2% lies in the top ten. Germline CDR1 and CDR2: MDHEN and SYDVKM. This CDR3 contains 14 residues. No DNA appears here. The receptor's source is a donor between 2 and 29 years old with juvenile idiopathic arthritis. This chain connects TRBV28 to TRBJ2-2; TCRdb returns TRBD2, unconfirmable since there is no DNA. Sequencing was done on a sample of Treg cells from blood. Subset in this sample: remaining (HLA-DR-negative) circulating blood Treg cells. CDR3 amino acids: CASGIRGLTGELFF.